The TCR beta chain under discussion was sequenced for a study of response to subunit inactivated influenza vaccine. TCRdb processed the RT-PCR reads anew with MiXCR; each CDR3 protein has one entry. The data show under 800,000 distinct CDR3 sequences, around 13% seen once. The CDR3 has 18 residues. Per germline, CDR1 SGHAT and CDR2 FQDESV (reference sequence). V shed 5 bases, J shed 6 bases, and the junction held 15 bases outside the gene matches. The table lists this clonotype with a few counts. Its antigen is undetermined. Study-wide results and caveats: It was suggested by the authors that few new T cells are recruited by each seasonal influenza vaccination.

J is TRBJ2-2 and V is TRBV11-1; 10 bases align to TRBD1. This receptor was identified in a man in his forties or fifties who received an inactivated influenza vaccine. The source material was PBMCs from blood, sampled roughly 15 days before vaccination. The CDR3 nucleotides read TGTGCCAGCAGCCCTGACAAGAACCGGGACAGGGGTGCCGGGGAGCTGTTTTTT. This codes for CASSPDKNRDRGAGELFF.